This section outlines one TCR beta chain sequence together with its context. Antigen: not known. These data belong to a study of CXCR3-negative and CXCR3-positive naive CD8 T cells. Study-wide results and limits: The study found more hydrophobic TRB CDR3s in CXCR3-positive naive cells than in CXCR3-negative naive cells.

Each TRB cDNA library was prepared by 5' RACE (with UMI labels). TCRdb re-analyzed the 5' RACE reads; it lists each CDR3 protein once, without DNA. The sample features nearly 90,000 distinct CDR3 sequences, with less than 0.85% in its top ten. Germline V lookup: CDR1 SGHRS, CDR2 YFSETQ. The CDR3 covers 17 residues. The chain uses TRBV5-1 and TRBJ2-7; TCRdb lists TRBD1, though no DNA is available to test this call. Specimen: naive CXCR3+ CD8+ T cells from blood. This sample's subset: CD45RO-CCR7+CD27+CD95- naive CD8+ T cells expressing CXCR3 (TNR3+). The receptor was isolated from a human donor in good health. Some clones in this sample may be carry-over from other donors' samples. This CDR3 reads CASRWTGGSPDLYEQYF.